This T cell receptor (beta chain) originates from a study of shared clonotypes between healthy human individuals (TCRdb year 2020). Turning to the overall study: A couple of women and a few men aged 18 to 49 years were included in the cohort. Between about 0.9 and 8.9 billion PBMCs per donor were obtained by leukapheresis. To estimate repertoire size and how much clonotype sharing occurs between individuals, the study deeply sequenced the blood TCR repertoires of five healthy adults. Different laboratories and diverse techniques were used to prepare libraries and sequence TCR repertoires, to increase sequencing depth and limit assay-specific biases. For each donor, CD4 naive and CD4 memory were each run on three plates, CD8 naive on two plates, and CD8 memory on one plate.

The donors were healthy, HIV-negative adults with no recently reported acute infections or vaccinations. All donors were Caucasian adults living in Nashville, Tennessee, USA. CD4+ T cells were enriched by magnetic negative selection, after which naive cells were positively selected on CD45RA and the negative fraction was taken as the memory subset. After blood collection by leukapheresis, PBMCs were isolated using Ficoll-Histopaque density gradient centrifugation and then cryopreserved in the vapor phase of liquid nitrogen. Purity and quantity of every magnetically sorted T cell population were checked by analytical flow cytometry. Genomic DNA was isolated from each sorted fraction and quantified by UV absorbance on a Nanodrop 2000c. Study-wide conclusions, independent of this receptor: Compared with non-shared clonotypes, the clonotypes found in all four sorted-subset donors had higher generation probabilities. Naive subsets generally had larger estimated clonotype richness than memory subsets did. Rarefaction of sorted-subset datasets indicated incomplete sequencing despite the large sequencing depth. Pairwise subsampling indicated that sequencing depth was expected to affect the degree of clonotype sharing among donors. Because the study included only a small number of donors, the genetic and exposure-history diversity represented was limited. Only blood was sampled, and tissue TCR repertoires likely differ from those in blood. When several donors were compared, the shared fraction of clonotypes was about 5.2% for naive CD4, 3.5% to 4% for naive CD8, roughly 2.5% for memory CD4, and under 0.5% for memory CD8.

Inclusive of the bounding cysteine and phenylalanine, the CDR3 is 16 residues long. The kept DNA is CDR3 alone, 48 bases in frame from the first base. Per the germline V gene, MGHRA is the CDR1 and YSYEKL is the CDR2. The V end loses 2 bases and the J end loses 0 bases, and a stretch of 10 bases separates them. This clone appeared once. Its antigen is unknown. No qualities accompany the bases; no much larger clone lies one base away. Using the deep immunoSEQ assay, TCR CDR3 regions were amplified from genomic DNA by multiplex PCR. Genomic DNA extracted from each cell subset was distributed evenly over all wells of several immunoSEQ 96-well plates, and each plate served as one replicate. For sorted subsets, about 0.2 ug genomic DNA, equal to 25,000 to 35,000 T cell genomes, was loaded into each replicate PCR. Purified libraries were quantified with a Qubit 3.0 fluorometer, sized on a Bioanalyzer 2100, and re-quantified with the KAPA Library Quantification kit. Every immunoSEQ 96-well plate was sequenced on a dedicated single-read 150-cycle Illumina NextSeq 550 flow cell. Concerning the study's data processing: Because the immunoSEQ output included only junctional sequences and no quality scores, the filtering could not be the same as the filtering used for full-length reads. To assign V/J genes and CDR3, sequences were annotated against IMGT germline references using PyIR, a Python wrapper for IgBLAST v1.9. Reads were removed for weak V/J assignments (E-value above 1e-6), missing CDR3, stop codons, out-of-frame junctions, or ambiguous translated residues. V3J clonotypes were defined by identical inferred V gene, J gene, and CDR3 amino acid sequence. Percentage overlap between repertoires was calculated by dividing the number of shared unique clonotypes by the size of the smaller repertoire. RTK rarefaction, the Chao1 estimator, and Recon v2.1 estimates of unobserved clonotypes were used to assess repertoire richness. Generation probabilities were computed with OLGA for all TCRbeta clonotypes obtained by the gDNA method from four donors. TCRdb limited this immuneACCESS table to in-frame rearrangements with V and J called. A share of clones is missing; checked studies link under half to unresolved V genes, and the rest is unexplained. The V and J calls and clone size were taken over from that table, and D and trimming were inferred from the DNA. The sample table shows 500,000 to 550,000 clones, and 90% to 96% are seen once. About 0.059% of the sample is held by the ten biggest clonotypes.

Material: naive CD4+ T cells sorted from blood. The intended sense of this specimen's cell subset or site label: CD45RA+ positively selected. This clonotype was obtained from a woman aged 25-40 years in good health. The chain is encoded by TRBV4-1 joined to TRBJ1-4; the D segment cannot be called with confidence. The CDR3 protein: CASSQRSLSTNEKLFF. At the DNA level, the sequence is TGCGCCAGCAGCCAACGGAGCCTTTCAACTAATGAAAAACTGTTTTTT.